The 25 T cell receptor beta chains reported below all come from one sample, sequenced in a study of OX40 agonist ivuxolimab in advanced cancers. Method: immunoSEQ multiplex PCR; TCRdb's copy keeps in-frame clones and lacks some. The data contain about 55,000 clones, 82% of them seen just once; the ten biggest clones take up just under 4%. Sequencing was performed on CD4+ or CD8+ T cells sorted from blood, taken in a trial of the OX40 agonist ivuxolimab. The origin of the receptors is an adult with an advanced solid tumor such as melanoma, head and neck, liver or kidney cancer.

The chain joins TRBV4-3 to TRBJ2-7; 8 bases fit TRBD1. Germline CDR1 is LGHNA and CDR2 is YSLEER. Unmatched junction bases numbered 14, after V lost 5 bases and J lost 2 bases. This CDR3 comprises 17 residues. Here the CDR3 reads CASSYLPRGTGAYEQYF. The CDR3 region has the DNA TGCGCCAGCAGCTACCTCCCCCGCGGGACAGGAGCCTACGAGCAGTACTTC.

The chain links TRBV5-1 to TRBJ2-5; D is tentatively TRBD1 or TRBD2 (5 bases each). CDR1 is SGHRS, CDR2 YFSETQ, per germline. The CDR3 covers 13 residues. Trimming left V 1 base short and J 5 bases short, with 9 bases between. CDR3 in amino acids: CASSLMGTETQYF. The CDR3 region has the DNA TGCGCCAGCAGCTTGATGGGGACGGAGACCCAGTACTTC.

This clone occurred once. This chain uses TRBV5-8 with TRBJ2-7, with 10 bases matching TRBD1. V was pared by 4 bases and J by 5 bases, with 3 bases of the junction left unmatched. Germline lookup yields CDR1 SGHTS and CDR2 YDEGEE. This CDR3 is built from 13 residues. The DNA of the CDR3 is TGTGCCAGCAGCCTTGGACAGGGGGACGAGCAGTACTTC. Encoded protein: CASSLGQGDEQYF.

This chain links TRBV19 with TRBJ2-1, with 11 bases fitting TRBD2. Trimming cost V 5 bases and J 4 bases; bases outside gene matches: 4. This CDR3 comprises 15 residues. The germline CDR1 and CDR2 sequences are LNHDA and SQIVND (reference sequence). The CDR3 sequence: CASSDSSGGYNEQFF. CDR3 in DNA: TGTGCCAGTAGTGACTCTAGCGGGGGGTACAATGAGCAGTTCTTC.

This chain's CDR3 is CASSLNRQDEQFF. As DNA, the CDR3 is TGTGCCAGCAGCTTGAATAGACAGGATGAGCAGTTCTTC. V usage is TRBV5-8 and J usage is TRBJ2-1; D possibly corresponds to TRBD1 (6 bases). V dropped 1 base and J dropped 8 bases, with 10 bases sitting between them. The CDR3 is 13 amino acids. Germline V gene data show CDR1 as SGHTS and CDR2 as YDEGEE.

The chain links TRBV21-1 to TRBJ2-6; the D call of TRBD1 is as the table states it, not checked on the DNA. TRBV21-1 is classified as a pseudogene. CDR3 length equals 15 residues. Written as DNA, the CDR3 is TGTGCCAGCAGCACCAGGGGCCCTGGGGCCAACGTCCTGACTTTC. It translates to CASSTRGPGANVLTF.

CDR3 sequence reads: CASSELAPNTIYF. DNA for the CDR3: TGTGCCAGCAGTGAGTTAGCCCCAAACACCATATATTTT. This chain links TRBV6-1 with TRBJ1-3; D unresolved. CDR1 is MNHNS and CDR2 is SASEGT in the germline V gene. The CDR3 runs to 13 residues. The V gene lost 3 bases and the J gene lost 6 bases, with 9 bases spanning the gap.

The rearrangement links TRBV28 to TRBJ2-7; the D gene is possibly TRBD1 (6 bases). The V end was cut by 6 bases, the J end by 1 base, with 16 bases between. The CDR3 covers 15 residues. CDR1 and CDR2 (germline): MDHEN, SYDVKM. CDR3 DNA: TGTGCCAGCAGCAAGTCCGGGACACTTTCCTACGAGCAGTACTTC. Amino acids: CASSKSGTLSYEQYF.

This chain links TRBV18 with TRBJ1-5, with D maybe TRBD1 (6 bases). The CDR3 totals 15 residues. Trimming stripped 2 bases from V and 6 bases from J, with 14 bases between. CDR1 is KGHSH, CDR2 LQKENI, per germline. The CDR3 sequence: CASSPAGGGGQPQHF. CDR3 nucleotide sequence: TGTGCCAGCTCACCAGCGGGGGGCGGGGGTCAGCCCCAGCATTTT. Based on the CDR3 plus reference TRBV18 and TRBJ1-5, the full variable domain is NAGVMQNPRHLVRRRGQEARLRCSPMKGHSHVYWYRQLPEEGLKFMVYLQKENIIDESGMPKERFSAEFPKEGPSILRIQQVVRGDSAAYFCASSPAGGGGQPQHFGDGTRLSIL.

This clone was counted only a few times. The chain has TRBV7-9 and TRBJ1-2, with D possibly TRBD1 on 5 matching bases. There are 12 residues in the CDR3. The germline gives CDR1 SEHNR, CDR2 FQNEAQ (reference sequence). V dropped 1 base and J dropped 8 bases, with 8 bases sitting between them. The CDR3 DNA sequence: TGTGCCAGCAGCTTAGTGGGGCACGGCTACACCTTC. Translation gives CASSLVGHGYTF.

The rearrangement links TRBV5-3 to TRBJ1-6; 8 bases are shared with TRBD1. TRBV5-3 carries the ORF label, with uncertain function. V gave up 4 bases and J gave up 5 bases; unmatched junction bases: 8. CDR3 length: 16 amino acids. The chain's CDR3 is CARSPNRGENNSPLHF. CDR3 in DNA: TGTGCCAGAAGCCCGAACAGGGGGGAAAATAATTCACCCCTCCACTTT.

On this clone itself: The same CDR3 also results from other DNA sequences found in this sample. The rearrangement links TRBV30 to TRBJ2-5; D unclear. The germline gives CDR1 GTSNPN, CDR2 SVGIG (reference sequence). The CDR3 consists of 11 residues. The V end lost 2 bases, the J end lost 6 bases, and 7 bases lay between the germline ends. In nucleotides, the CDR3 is TGTGCCTGGAGTTCTGGGCAGACCCAGTACTTC. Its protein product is CAWSSGQTQYF.

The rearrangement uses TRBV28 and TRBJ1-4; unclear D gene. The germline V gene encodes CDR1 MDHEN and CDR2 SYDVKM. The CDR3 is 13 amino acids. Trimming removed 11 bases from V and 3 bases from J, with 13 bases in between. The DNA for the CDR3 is TGTGCCTCCCATCAGCTCCCTAATGAAAAACTGTTTTTT. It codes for CASHQLPNEKLFF.

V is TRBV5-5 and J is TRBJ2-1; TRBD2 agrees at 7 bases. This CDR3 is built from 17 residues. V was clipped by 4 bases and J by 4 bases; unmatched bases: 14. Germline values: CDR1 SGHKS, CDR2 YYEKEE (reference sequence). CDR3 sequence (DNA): TGTGCCAGCAGCAGGCGTCCTACTAGCGTGGGTTACAATGAGCAGTTCTTC. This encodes CASSRRPTSVGYNEQFF.

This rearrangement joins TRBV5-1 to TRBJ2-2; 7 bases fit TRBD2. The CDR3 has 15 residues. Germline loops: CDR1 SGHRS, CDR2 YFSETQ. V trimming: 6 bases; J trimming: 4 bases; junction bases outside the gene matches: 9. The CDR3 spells CASNYGGSATGELFF. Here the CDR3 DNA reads TGCGCCAGCAATTACGGGGGGTCCGCCACCGGGGAGCTGTTTTTT.

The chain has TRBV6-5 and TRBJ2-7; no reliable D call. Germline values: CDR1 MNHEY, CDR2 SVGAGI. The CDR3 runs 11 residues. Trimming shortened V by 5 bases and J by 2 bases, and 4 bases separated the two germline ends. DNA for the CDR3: TGTGCCAGCAGTCTCCCCTACGAGCAGTACTTC. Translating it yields CASSLPYEQYF.

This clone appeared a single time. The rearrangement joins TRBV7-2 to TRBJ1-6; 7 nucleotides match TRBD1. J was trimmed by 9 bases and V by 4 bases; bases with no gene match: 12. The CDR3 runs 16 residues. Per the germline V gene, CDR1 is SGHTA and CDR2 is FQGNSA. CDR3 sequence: CASSSDRAVGSSPLHF. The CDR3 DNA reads TGTGCCAGCAGCTCAGACAGGGCCGTGGGGAGTTCACCCCTCCACTTT.

In DNA, the CDR3 is TGTGCCAGCCAAGCAGGGGTAAACACTGAAGCTTTCTTT. This translates into CASQAGVNTEAFF. This rearrangement joins TRBV11-3 to TRBJ1-1; tentative D call: TRBD1 (6 bases). V lost 8 bases and J 2 bases, leaving 12 bases between the germline ends. From germline, CDR1 is SGHNT and CDR2 YENEEA. This CDR3 comprises 13 residues.

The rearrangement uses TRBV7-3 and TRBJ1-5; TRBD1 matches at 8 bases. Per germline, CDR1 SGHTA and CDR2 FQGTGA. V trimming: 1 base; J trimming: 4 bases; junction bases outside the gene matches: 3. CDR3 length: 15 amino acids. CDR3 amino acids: CASSLSGDRNQPQHF. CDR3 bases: TGTGCCAGCAGCTTAAGCGGGGACAGGAATCAGCCCCAGCATTTT.

CDR3 sequence (DNA): TGTGCCAGCAGCCAAGAAATGAGACATCTGGCCTCCTACGAGCAGTACTTC. This translates into CASSQEMRHLASYEQYF. The rearrangement joins TRBV4-2 to TRBJ2-7; D gene uncertain. The length of the CDR3 is 17 residues. Trimming removed 0 bases at V and 0 bases at J, with 15 bases between. CDR1 and CDR2 (germline): LGHNA, YNFKEQ.

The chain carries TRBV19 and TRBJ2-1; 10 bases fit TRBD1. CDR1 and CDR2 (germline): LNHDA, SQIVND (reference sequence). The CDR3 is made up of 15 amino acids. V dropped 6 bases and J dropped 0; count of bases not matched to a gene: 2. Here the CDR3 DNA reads TGTGCCAGTAGCCGGACAGGGGGCTCCTACAATGAGCAGTTCTTC. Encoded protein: CASSRTGGSYNEQFF.

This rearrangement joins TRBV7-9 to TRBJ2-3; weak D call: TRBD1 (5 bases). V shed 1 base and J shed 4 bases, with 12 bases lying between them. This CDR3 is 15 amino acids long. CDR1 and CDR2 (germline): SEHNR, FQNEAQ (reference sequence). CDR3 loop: CASSLGPGKADTQYF. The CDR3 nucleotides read TGTGCCAGCAGCTTAGGGCCAGGGAAGGCAGATACGCAGTATTTT.

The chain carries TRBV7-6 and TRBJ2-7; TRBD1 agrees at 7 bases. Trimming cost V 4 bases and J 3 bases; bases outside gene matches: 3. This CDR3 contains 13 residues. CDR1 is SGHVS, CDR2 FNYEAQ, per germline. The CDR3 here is CASSSYRGYEQYF. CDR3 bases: TGTGCCAGCAGCTCCTACAGGGGCTACGAGCAGTACTTC.

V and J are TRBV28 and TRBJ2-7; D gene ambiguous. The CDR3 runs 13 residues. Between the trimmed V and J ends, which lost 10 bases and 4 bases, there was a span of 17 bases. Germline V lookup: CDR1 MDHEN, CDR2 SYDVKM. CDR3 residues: CAILGSSSYEQYF. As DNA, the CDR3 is TGTGCCATCCTGGGGTCCAGCTCGTACGAGCAGTACTTC.

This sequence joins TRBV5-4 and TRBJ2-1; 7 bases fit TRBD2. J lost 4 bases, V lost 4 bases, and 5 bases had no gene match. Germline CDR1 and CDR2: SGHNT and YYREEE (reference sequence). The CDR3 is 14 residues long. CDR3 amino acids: CASSNYGGYNEQFF. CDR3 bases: TGTGCCAGCAGCAATTACGGGGGGTACAATGAGCAGTTCTTC.